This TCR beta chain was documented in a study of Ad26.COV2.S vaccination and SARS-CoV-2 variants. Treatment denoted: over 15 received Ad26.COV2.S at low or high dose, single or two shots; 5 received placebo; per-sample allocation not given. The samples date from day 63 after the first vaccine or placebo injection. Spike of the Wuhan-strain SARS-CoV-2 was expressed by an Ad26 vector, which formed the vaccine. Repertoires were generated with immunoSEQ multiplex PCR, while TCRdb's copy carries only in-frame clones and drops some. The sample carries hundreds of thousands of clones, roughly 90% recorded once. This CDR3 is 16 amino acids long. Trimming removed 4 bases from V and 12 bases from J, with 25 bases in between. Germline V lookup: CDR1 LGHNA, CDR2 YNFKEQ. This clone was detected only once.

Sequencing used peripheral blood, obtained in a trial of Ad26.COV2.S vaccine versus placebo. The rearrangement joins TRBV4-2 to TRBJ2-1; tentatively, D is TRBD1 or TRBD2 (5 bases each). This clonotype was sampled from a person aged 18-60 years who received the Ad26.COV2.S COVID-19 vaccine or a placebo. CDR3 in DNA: TGTGCCAGCAGCCGGGGACCACTTACTTCCCCTGGGGGGCAGTTCTTC. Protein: CASSRGPLTSPGGQFF.